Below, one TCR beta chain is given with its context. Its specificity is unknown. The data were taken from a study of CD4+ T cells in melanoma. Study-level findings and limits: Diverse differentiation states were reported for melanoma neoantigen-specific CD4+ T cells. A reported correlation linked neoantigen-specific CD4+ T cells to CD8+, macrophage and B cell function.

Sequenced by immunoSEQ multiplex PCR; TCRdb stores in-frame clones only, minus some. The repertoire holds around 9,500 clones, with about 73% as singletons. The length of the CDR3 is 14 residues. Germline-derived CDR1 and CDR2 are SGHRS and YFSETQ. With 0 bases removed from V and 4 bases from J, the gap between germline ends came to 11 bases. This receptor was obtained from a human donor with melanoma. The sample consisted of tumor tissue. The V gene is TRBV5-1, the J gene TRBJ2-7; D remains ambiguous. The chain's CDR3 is CASSLGAVGYEQYF. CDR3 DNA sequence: TGCGCCAGCAGCTTGGGGGCAGTAGGTTACGAGCAGTACTTC.